Listed here are 21 T cell receptor beta chains from one sample, sequenced in a study of T cell responses to AZD1222 COVID-19 vaccine. TCRdb's copy holds only in-frame clones and misses some; the assay was immunoSEQ multiplex PCR. The sample includes approximately 100,000 clones, approximately 87% of them seen just once. The sample in question was peripheral blood, obtained on day 0 of AZD1222 vaccination. Receptor source: an adult in good health.

In regard to this clone: The identical CDR3 is also encoded by other nucleotide sequences in the sample. The chain recombines TRBV19 with TRBJ1-2; no definite D call. Trimming stripped 3 bases from V and 0 bases from J, with 8 bases between. CDR1 is LNHDA, CDR2 SQIVND, per germline (reference sequence). This CDR3 region has 14 residues. The CDR3 coding sequence is TGTGCCAGTAGTATCAGTGCGGCTAACTATGGCTACACCTTC. Protein: CASSISAANYGYTF.

This clone was observed a handful of times. This chain uses TRBV6-5 with TRBJ1-5, with a weak D call TRBD1 (5 bases). The germline gives CDR1 MNHEY, CDR2 SVGAGI. Trimming shortened V by 0 bases and J by 9 bases, and 15 bases separated the two germline ends. The CDR3 has 15 residues. CDR3 DNA: TGTGCCAGCAGTTACTCGAACGAAATGGGGGGGCCCCAGCATTTT. Its translation: CASSYSNEMGGPQHF.

V and J are TRBV19 and TRBJ1-6, with TRBD1 matching over 12 bases. The J segment lost 5 bases and the V segment lost 6 bases, leaving 8 bases of the junction unmatched. This CDR3 comprises 17 residues. The germline CDR1 and CDR2 sequences are LNHDA and SQIVND (reference sequence). The chain's CDR3 is CASRRDRGRLNNSPLHF. In DNA form, the CDR3 reads TGTGCCAGTAGACGGGACAGGGGGCGCCTAAATAATTCACCCCTCCACTTT.

V and J are TRBV5-5 and TRBJ2-3; D ambiguous. Germline CDR1 SGHKS, CDR2 YYEKEE (reference sequence). The CDR3 length is 14 residues. Trimming cost V 5 bases and J 2 bases, with 12 bases left between them. For the CDR3, the DNA is TGTGCCAGCAGGGCCTCCACTAACACAGATACGCAGTATTTT. Its protein is CASRASTNTDTQYF.

The table lists this clone with a few counts. CDR3 sequence reads: CASSLVVFGEQFF. The CDR3 DNA is TGTGCCAGCAGCTTGGTAGTATTTGGTGAGCAGTTCTTC. The V call is TRBV5-5, the J call TRBJ2-1; D is unclear. Germline CDR1 SGHKS, CDR2 YYEKEE (reference sequence). V dropped 0 bases and J dropped 9 bases, with 10 bases sitting between them. CDR3 size: 13 residues. Full variable domain (outside the CDR3, taken from reference TRBV5-5 and TRBJ2-1): DAGVTQSPTHLIKTRGQQVTLRCSPISGHKSVSWYQQVLGQGPQFIFQYYEKEERGRGNFPDRFSARQFPNYSSELNVNALLLGDSALYLCASSLVVFGEQFFGPGTRLTVL.

The rearrangement links TRBV6-4 to TRBJ2-2; D might be TRBD2 (5 bases). V lost 2 bases and J lost 4, with 8 bases in between. The CDR3 extends over 14 amino acids. Germline CDR1 is MRHNA and CDR2 is SNTAGT. The CDR3 loop is CASSDEGSTGELFF. The CDR3 bases are TGTGCCAGCAGTGACGAGGGTTCCACCGGGGAGCTGTTTTTT.

The chain carries TRBV27 and TRBJ1-5; 7 bases fit TRBD1. Germline V CDR1 and CDR2: MNHEY, SMNVEV (reference sequence). CDR3 length: 17 residues. J lost 0 bases, V lost 4 bases, and 9 bases had no gene match. CDR3 region: CASSSSWTGRSNQPQHF. In nucleotides, the CDR3 is TGTGCCAGCAGTTCAAGCTGGACAGGACGTAGCAATCAGCCCCAGCATTTT.

This rearrangement joins TRBV5-3 to TRBJ1-1; D not certain. TRBV5-3 is sorted into the ORF group, with uncertain function. The V and J ends lost 2 bases and 0 bases respectively, with 17 bases between them. This CDR3 spans 17 amino acids. CDR3 coding DNA: TGTGCCAGAAGCTTAAAACCCGGGCCTAGATTGAACACTGAAGCTTTCTTT. Translated, it gives CARSLKPGPRLNTEAFF.

This clone appeared a single time. The chain has TRBV7-2 and TRBJ1-2, with TRBD1 matching 9 bases. V dropped 4 bases and J dropped 4; count of bases not matched to a gene: 13. Germline V CDR1 and CDR2: SGHTA, FQGNSA. The CDR3 has 17 amino acids. This chain's CDR3 is CASSSPGQGPMVYGYTF. The CDR3 nucleotides read TGTGCCAGCAGCTCTCCGGGACAGGGACCAATGGTCTATGGCTACACCTTC.

The CDR3 nucleotides read TGTGCCAGTAAGACAGGGGCGAATAACAATGAGCAGTTCTTC. Protein sequence: CASKTGANNNEQFF. The genes are TRBV19 and TRBJ2-1; TRBD1 aligns across 8 bases. This CDR3 has 14 residues. V lost 7 bases to trimming and J lost 5 bases; unmatched junction nucleotides: 7. CDR1 is LNHDA and CDR2 is SQIVND in the germline V gene (reference sequence).

The rearrangement links TRBV2 to TRBJ1-5; D gene uncertain. From germline, CDR1 is SNHLY and CDR2 FYNNEI. There are 15 residues in the CDR3. V lost 6 bases and J lost 0, with 12 bases in between. CDR3 protein: CASSELRDSNQPQHF. The DNA of the CDR3 is TGTGCCAGCAGCGAACTTAGAGATAGCAATCAGCCCCAGCATTTT.

This clone turned up a few times. This chain connects TRBV27 to TRBJ1-5; weak D call: TRBD1 (5 bases). V lost 4 bases to trimming and J lost 0 bases, with 16 bases between them. From germline, CDR1 is MNHEY and CDR2 SMNVEV (reference sequence). CDR3 length: 17 residues. CDR3 nucleotides: TGTGCCAGCAGTTCCATCGGGACCCTCTATAGCAATCAGCCCCAGCATTTT. Protein sequence: CASSSIGTLYSNQPQHF.

This chain uses TRBV7-3 with TRBJ1-1; D possibly corresponds to TRBD1 (6 bases). Trimming took 5 bases from V and 1 from J, leaving 11 bases between them. This CDR3 contains 14 residues. The V gene's germline CDR1 is SGHTA and CDR2 FQGTGA. CDR3 region: CASSEQGGNTEAFF. CDR3 DNA sequence: TGTGCCAGCAGCGAACAGGGAGGGAACACTGAAGCTTTCTTT.

This clone was detected only once. This chain uses TRBV6-5 with TRBJ1-1; 7 nucleotides line up with TRBD1. Trimming at V came to 6 bases and at J to 0 bases, leaving 4 bases not matched to a gene. This CDR3 is 14 amino acids long. Germline assignment: CDR1 MNHEY and CDR2 SVGAGI. CDR3 in amino acids: CASRRQGVNTEAFF. The CDR3 region has the DNA TGTGCCAGCAGAAGACAGGGAGTGAACACTGAAGCTTTCTTT.

The CDR3 region is CASSEEKTSSEQYF. As DNA, the CDR3 is TGTGCCAGCAGTGAAGAAAAAACTAGCAGCGAGCAGTACTTC. The V call is TRBV6-1, the J call TRBJ2-7; the D gene is possibly TRBD2 (6 bases). This CDR3 comprises 14 residues. Germline CDR1 and CDR2: MNHNS and SASEGT. V was clipped by 1 base and J by 6 bases, with 13 bases between them.

The chain uses TRBV7-2 and TRBJ1-1; D is ambiguous. Trimming cost V 2 bases and J 1 base, with 14 bases left between them. This CDR3 has 16 residues. Germline V CDR1 and CDR2: SGHTA, FQGNSA. CDR3: CASSLFQITANTEAFF. The CDR3 nucleotides are TGTGCCAGCAGCTTATTCCAGATTACAGCGAACACTGAAGCTTTCTTT.

The V call is TRBV4-2, the J call TRBJ2-7; 13 nucleotides match TRBD2. Losses at the gene ends were 4 bases for V and 5 bases for J; bases not matched to a gene: 8. The CDR3 consists of 16 residues. Per the germline V gene, CDR1 is LGHNA and CDR2 is YNFKEQ. DNA for the CDR3: TGTGCCAGCAGCCGAGGAGAGGGACTAGCGGGGAACGAGCAGTACTTC. Its translation is CASSRGEGLAGNEQYF.

The chain joins TRBV28 to TRBJ1-2, with TRBD1 as a possible D gene (6 bases). Deletions cut 5 bases from V and 2 bases from J, with 24 bases between. The CDR3 is 18 amino acids. Germline lookup yields CDR1 MDHEN and CDR2 SYDVKM. CDR3 region: CASSHPLSGQKGNYGYTF. CDR3 DNA sequence: TGTGCCAGCAGTCATCCCTTATCGGGACAAAAAGGGAACTATGGCTACACCTTC.

The chain joins TRBV7-3 to TRBJ2-1; possible D gene TRBD2, 5 bases. V was pared by 5 bases and J by 2 bases, with 13 bases between. The germline CDR1 and CDR2 sequences are SGHTA and FQGTGA. This CDR3 region has 15 residues. In DNA, the CDR3 is TGTGCCAGCAGCCCGTTACTAGGGACCTACAATGAGCAGTTCTTC. Its protein is CASSPLLGTYNEQFF.

The V call is TRBV14, the J call TRBJ2-7; no reliable D call. The CDR3 has 13 amino acids. Looked up from germline, CDR1 is SGHDN and CDR2 is FVKESK. Trimming removed 1 base from V and 7 bases from J, with 11 bases in between. The CDR3 sequence is CASSQGVLLEQYF. The CDR3 DNA reads as TGTGCCAGCAGCCAAGGAGTTTTGCTTGAGCAGTACTTC.

The V and J genes are TRBV7-9 and TRBJ1-1, with a weak D call TRBD1 (5 bases). The CDR3 loop spans 14 amino acids. Trimming took off 5 bases at V and 1 base at J, with 11 bases between the two ends. Germline CDR1 reads SEHNR; CDR2 reads FQNEAQ (reference sequence). The CDR3 DNA sequence: TGTGCCAGCAGCATAGGAACAGGGAACACTGAAGCTTTCTTT. Protein product: CASSIGTGNTEAFF.